Listed below are T cell receptor beta chains from one sample, sequenced in a study of T cells in localized non-small cell lung cancer. Clones were read by immunoSEQ multiplex PCR, and TCRdb kept only the in-frame ones, dropping some. The table has 15,000 to 20,000 clones, roughly 82% seen once. The sample in question was peripheral blood, obtained before any cancer treatment. Source of these receptors: a male donor aged 60 or over with stage I lung adenocarcinoma. The CDR3 runs from the conserved cysteine through the conserved F or W.

v_gene: TRBV6-5
CDR3aa: CASSLTTSGGETQYF

v_gene: TRBV4-1
CDR3aa: CASSQVFGEYGTDTQYF

v_gene: TRBV2
CDR3aa: CASSEWAGTGGFYEQYF

v_gene: TRBV6-1
CDR3aa: CASILQGASGYTF

v_gene: TRBV4-2
CDR3aa: CASSQERGPNYGYTF

v_gene: TRBV25-1
CDR3aa: CASSELEETQYF

v_gene: TRBV9
CDR3aa: CASSVQAGGYNEQFF

v_gene: TRBV5-1
CDR3aa: CASSLGTGSSGNTIYF

v_gene: TRBV5-7
CDR3aa: CASSPGSPYEQYF

v_gene: TRBV29-1
CDR3aa: CSVEKTSEETQYF

v_gene: TRBV14
CDR3aa: CASSQNRNTGELFF

v_gene: TRBV6-1
CDR3aa: CASSVQGTSNEKLFF

v_gene: TRBV5-5
CDR3aa: CASSLGLTGPYEQYF

v_gene: TRBV13
CDR3aa: CASLYENGYTF

v_gene: TRBV4-1
CDR3aa: CASSRETGVDTQYF

v_gene: TRBV19
CDR3aa: CASSIVPYEQYF

v_gene: TRBV27
CDR3aa: CASSLSGTSGAHSTDTQYF

v_gene: TRBV7-3
CDR3aa: CASRLAGNYEQYF